This T cell receptor beta chain was captured in a study of T-cell reconstitution after alpha-beta-depleted transplantation in children. Study results and limitations: Expanded graft clones numbering several hundred reportedly gave rise to alpha-beta T cells about two months after transplant.

For TCRbeta, the library was prepared with unique molecular identifiers. TCRdb reprocessed the PCR reads with MiXCR, giving one entry per CDR3 protein. The sample has around 300,000 distinct CDR3 sequences, about 9.4% seen once; the top ten hold less than 8%. Worth noting for this clonotype: The antigen is unknown.

With 0 bases removed from V and 2 bases from J, the gap between germline ends came to 1 base. The CDR3 has 11 amino acids. Per the germline V gene, CDR1 is GTSNPN and CDR2 is SVGIG (reference sequence). V and J are TRBV30 and TRBJ2-5, with no clear D. This sample comprised PBMCs, obtained before TCRalphabeta/CD19-depleted stem cell transplant. The receptor comes from a boy under two years old with acute myeloid leukemia, due to receive a stem cell transplant. The CDR3 DNA is TGTGCCTGGAGTGTACAAGAGACCCAGTACTTC. Protein sequence: CAWSVQETQYF. The full variable domain, with the rest looked up from reference TRBV30 and TRBJ2-5, is SQTIHQWPATLVQPVGSPLSLECTVEGTSNPNLYWYRQAAGRGLQLLFYSVGIGQISSEVPQNLSASRPQDRQFILSSKKLLLSDSGFYLCAWSVQETQYFGPGTRLLVL.